A single sample gave rise to the 25 T cell receptor beta chains below, sequenced in a study of T cell changes during pregnancy in multiple sclerosis. Some clones are missing from TCRdb's copy, which holds only in-frame ones; the method was immunoSEQ multiplex PCR. The table lists fewer than 40,000 clones, roughly 90% of them singletons, with approximately 0.38% in the top ten. The source was CD4+ T cells from peripheral blood mononuclear cells, collected in the second trimester of pregnancy. The receptor source for this set is a female donor with multiple sclerosis, enrolled in a pregnancy study.

The gene calls are TRBV1 and TRBJ1-1. TRBV1 is classified as a pseudogene. The length of the CDR3 is 16 residues. CDR3 DNA: TGCACCAGCAGCCAGGAGGGTCGGGTAAATTGCACTGAAGCTTTCTTT. This gives the protein CTSSQEGRVNCTEAFF.

The V call is TRBV6-6, the J call TRBJ1-2, with D perhaps TRBD1 (5 bases). Germline CDR1 is MNHNY and CDR2 is SVGAGI (reference sequence). Trimming removed 4 bases at V and 13 bases at J, with 22 bases between. The CDR3 runs to 14 residues. The CDR3 region has the DNA TGTGCCAGCAGTTCCAGTATCCGGGACTCCCGATGCACCTTC. Translated: CASSSSIRDSRCTF.

The chain couples TRBV6-1 to TRBJ2-6; D is perhaps TRBD1 (5 bases). V shed 1 base and J shed 2 bases, with 6 bases lying between them. Germline values: CDR1 MNHNS, CDR2 SASEGT. The CDR3 contains 15 residues. CDR3 in DNA: TGTGCCAGCAGTGAAGGACAGCCTGGGGCCAACGTCCTGACTTTC. Encoded protein: CASSEGQPGANVLTF.

The rearrangement joins TRBV11-3 to TRBJ2-5; 10 nucleotides match TRBD2. J was trimmed by 2 bases and V by 5 bases; bases with no gene match: 2. Germline CDR1 SGHNT, CDR2 YENEEA. This CDR3 spans 14 amino acids. The CDR3: CASSPTSGQETQYF. The CDR3 nucleotides are TGTGCCAGCAGCCCGACTAGCGGGCAAGAGACCCAGTACTTC.

The J gene is TRBJ2-1, the V gene TRBV10-1; 7 nucleotides match TRBD1. This CDR3 has 12 amino acids. Germline V gene data show CDR1 as WNHNN and CDR2 as SYGVQD (reference sequence). V was pared by 3 bases and J by 16 bases, with 9 bases of the junction left unmatched. The CDR3 DNA is TGCGCCAGCAGTGATCGGAACAGGGGCGGATTCTTC. This gives the protein CASSDRNRGGFF.

The chain's CDR3 is CASSLGTSLPSTDTQYF. For the CDR3, the DNA is TGTGCCAGCAGCCTCGGGACTAGCCTACCTAGCACAGATACGCAGTATTTT. The chain has TRBV6-8 and TRBJ2-3; the match to TRBD2 covers 9 bases. J lost 0 bases, V lost 6 bases, and 10 bases had no gene match. This CDR3 is 17 amino acids long. Germline V gene data show CDR1 as MNHGY and CDR2 as SAAAGT.

The gene calls are TRBV5-8 and TRBJ1-2; D remains unclear. Trimming stripped 5 bases from V and 4 bases from J, with 12 bases between. In germline, CDR1 is SGHTS, CDR2 YDEGEE. CDR3 length: 13 residues. The CDR3 sequence is CASRTTDSYGYTF. CDR3 nucleotides: TGTGCCAGCAGGACCACAGATTCCTATGGCTACACCTTC.

V is TRBV5-1 and J is TRBJ2-7, with D possibly being TRBD2 (5 bases). The CDR3 consists of 14 residues. Germline assignment: CDR1 SGHRS and CDR2 YFSETQ. Trimming pared 2 bases from V and 1 base from J, leaving 10 bases between. The CDR3 region is CASSFTRGSYEQYF. The CDR3 region has the DNA TGCGCCAGCAGCTTTACCCGGGGTTCCTACGAGCAGTACTTC.

This clone appeared a few times. V is TRBV9 and J is TRBJ1-2; tentative D call: TRBD1 (5 bases). The CDR3 runs 11 residues. Trimming pared 4 bases from V and 7 bases from J, leaving 8 bases between. Germline assignment: CDR1 SGDLS and CDR2 YYNGEE. The CDR3 reads CASSLGGGYTF. The CDR3 nucleotides read TGTGCCAGCAGCCTCGGGGGTGGCTACACCTTC.

In regard to this clone: Other DNA sequences within the sample encode an identical CDR3. V is TRBV5-1 and J is TRBJ1-5, with 10 bases that match TRBD1. The CDR3 length is 14 residues. The germline gives CDR1 SGHRS, CDR2 YFSETQ. The junction had 3 bases not matched to a gene; V was cut back by 4 bases and J by 5 bases. CDR3 sequence: CASSTGQGDQPQHF. CDR3 nucleotide sequence: TGCGCCAGCAGCACAGGACAGGGGGATCAGCCCCAGCATTTT.

The genes are TRBV5-1 and TRBJ1-2; a weak D match, TRBD1 (6 bases). Germline CDR1 is SGHRS and CDR2 is YFSETQ. CDR3 length: 13 amino acids. Trimming removed 4 bases from V and 1 base from J, with 8 bases in between. CDR3 nucleotides: TGCGCCAGCAGCGCGGACAGTAACTATGGCTACACCTTC. This encodes CASSADSNYGYTF.

The rearrangement joins TRBV6-6 to TRBJ2-7; TRBD1 aligns across 7 bases. V was pared by 6 bases and J by 3 bases, with 8 bases of the junction left unmatched. CDR1 and CDR2 from the germline V gene are MNHNY and SVGAGI (reference sequence). The CDR3 is 14 residues long. The CDR3 DNA sequence: TGTGCCAGCAGCAACGACAGGGCGTACTACGAGCAGTACTTC. It encodes CASSNDRAYYEQYF.

The V gene is TRBV28, the J gene TRBJ2-2, with D perhaps TRBD2 (6 bases). Germline lookup yields CDR1 MDHEN and CDR2 SYDVKM. V was trimmed by 2 bases and J by 7 bases, leaving 11 bases between them. The CDR3 length is 14 residues. The DNA of the CDR3 is TGTGCCAGCAGTTTAGGAGGGGCCCTCGGGGAGCTGTTTTTT. It translates to CASSLGGALGELFF.

This chain joins TRBV2 and TRBJ2-1; D is uncertain. The germline CDR1 and CDR2 sequences are SNHLY and FYNNEI. This CDR3 region has 13 residues. The CDR3 spells CSSSPSAYNEQFF. The CDR3 nucleotides are TGTTCGAGCTCACCGTCCGCTTACAATGAGCAGTTCTTC.

This chain uses TRBV21-1 with TRBJ1-2; the D segment call TRBD1 is taken from the table without a DNA check. TRBV21-1 is a known pseudogene. The CDR3 covers 14 residues. The CDR3 protein is CASSNPLQGDGYTF. CDR3 DNA: TGTGCCAGCAGCAACCCTTTACAGGGGGATGGCTACACCTTC.

The V call is TRBV6-6, the J call TRBJ1-2; D is uncertain. The CDR3 is 13 residues long. V lost 4 bases to trimming and J lost 7 bases, with 13 bases between them. From germline, CDR1 is MNHNY and CDR2 SVGAGI (reference sequence). In nucleotides, the CDR3 is TGTGCCAGCAGTTCCCAAACAGATTCTGGCTACACCTTC. Its translation is CASSSQTDSGYTF.

The chain employs TRBV6-5 and TRBJ2-7, with a possible D match to TRBD2 (6 bases). The CDR3 totals 14 residues. V lost 6 bases to trimming and J lost 4 bases, with 16 bases between them. Germline assignment: CDR1 MNHEY and CDR2 SVGAGI. The CDR3 spells CASSPERGEYEQYF. The DNA for the CDR3 is TGTGCCAGCAGCCCTGAGCGCGGGGAGTACGAGCAGTACTTC.

This clone was detected only a few times. The chain couples TRBV11-2 to TRBJ1-1; TRBD1 might be the D (5 bases). Deletions cut 4 bases from V and 5 bases from J, with 14 bases between. The length of the CDR3 is 14 residues. Germline values: CDR1 SGHAT, CDR2 FQNNGV. The CDR3 loop reads CASSSVRVFTEAFF. As DNA, the CDR3 is TGTGCCAGCAGCTCCGTCAGGGTTTTTACTGAAGCTTTCTTT.

The chain links TRBV11-2 to TRBJ2-3; tentative D call: TRBD2 (5 bases). The CDR3 sequence is 14 residues long. V was clipped by 4 bases and J by 5 bases, with 13 bases between them. Looked up from germline, CDR1 is SGHAT and CDR2 is FQNNGV. CDR3 in amino acids: CASSSVLSGDTQYF. The CDR3 nucleotides read TGTGCCAGCAGCTCCGTCCTAAGCGGAGATACGCAGTATTTT.

V is TRBV6-5 and J is TRBJ2-7; the D gene is possibly TRBD2 (6 bases). Germline CDR1 MNHEY, CDR2 SVGAGI. V lost 10 bases and J 6 bases, leaving 25 bases between the germline ends. This CDR3 comprises 15 residues. This CDR3 is CATRRGGLRAGEQYF. Here the CDR3 DNA reads TGTGCCACCCGGAGGGGAGGACTGCGGGCGGGCGAGCAGTACTTC.

This clone has just one count. This chain uses TRBV9 with TRBJ1-1; the match to TRBD1 covers 7 bases. In germline, CDR1 is SGDLS, CDR2 YYNGEE. The length of the CDR3 is 13 residues. With 6 bases clipped from V and 7 bases from J, the junction kept 9 bases outside the gene matches. CDR3 nucleotides: TGTGCCAGCACCCCAGGACAGGTTTATGAAGCTTTCTTT. As protein: CASTPGQVYEAFF.

The chain combines TRBV28 with TRBJ2-2, with 7 bases identical to TRBD2. The CDR3 runs to 16 residues. Germline V gene data show CDR1 as MDHEN and CDR2 as SYDVKM. Germline trimming cut 3 bases from V and 5 bases from J; bases unmatched to any gene: 9. This CDR3 reads CASSLGGGAGTGELFF. CDR3 DNA sequence: TGTGCCAGCAGTTTGGGGGGAGGGGCAGGAACCGGGGAGCTGTTTTTT.

The V and J genes are TRBV15 and TRBJ2-7; the match to TRBD1 covers 7 bases. The ends lost 11 bases at V and 5 bases at J; junction bases unmatched: 12. The V gene's germline CDR1 is LNHNV and CDR2 YYDKDF (reference sequence). The CDR3 covers 13 residues. The CDR3 bases are TGTGCCCCAATATACAGGGGCCCGCACGAGCAGTACTTC. Protein sequence: CAPIYRGPHEQYF. The variable domain in full, with the rest retrieved from reference TRBV15 and TRBJ2-7, is DAMVIQNPRYQVTQFGKPVTLSCSQTLNHNVMYWYQQKSSQAPKLLFHYYDKDFNNEADTPDNFQSRRPNTSFCFLDIRSPGLGDTAMYLCAPIYRGPHEQYFGPGTRLTVT.

This chain uses TRBV13 with TRBJ2-5, with 9 bases identical to TRBD2. The V gene's germline CDR1 is PRHDT and CDR2 FYEKMQ (reference sequence). Trimming took 0 bases from V and 7 from J; bases not matched to a gene: 9. This CDR3 comprises 16 residues. This CDR3 reads CASSLGSGGPRGTQYF. As DNA, the CDR3 is TGTGCCAGCAGCTTAGGAAGCGGGGGGCCGAGAGGGACCCAGTACTTC.

The chain recombines TRBV19 with TRBJ1-1, with a possible D match to TRBD1 (5 bases). Per the germline V gene, CDR1 is LNHDA and CDR2 is SQIVND (reference sequence). This CDR3 has 13 residues. Trimming shortened V by 4 bases and J by 0 bases, and 6 bases separated the two germline ends. Written as DNA, the CDR3 is TGTGCCAGTAGTACAGGGCTGAACACTGAAGCTTTCTTT. This sequence encodes CASSTGLNTEAFF.